The clone carrying this TCR beta chain was counted at least ten times. This specimen belongs to a study of spatial heterogeneity in lung cancer. Noted time point: sample taken at primary tumor resection. The 55 to 90 donors had untreated early-stage non-small cell lung cancer. Unsorted whole RNA of tumor, nontumor lung or frozen PBMC was sequenced. TCRdb itself ran the 5' RACE reads through MiXCR, one entry per CDR3 protein. The sample consists of 40,000 to 45,000 distinct CDR3 sequences, about 13% of them appearing once. From germline, CDR1 is LNHDA and CDR2 SQIVND (reference sequence). V lost 3 bases to trimming and J lost 8 bases, with 14 bases between them. The CDR3 runs 14 residues.

The source was PBMCs, collected at surgery. This sequence originates from a male donor with early-stage non-small cell lung cancer. The V gene is TRBV19, the J gene TRBJ2-1; the D gene is possibly TRBD1 (6 bases). The CDR3 reads CASSILSPGDEQFF. CDR3 in DNA: TGTGCCAGTAGTATTCTCAGCCCAGGGGATGAGCAGTTCTTC.